This TCR beta chain emerged from a study of cytomegalovirus exposure and HLA in healthy donors. The CDR3 runs to 15 residues. With 2 bases removed from V and 7 bases from J, the gap between germline ends came to 15 bases. Germline V gives CDR1 SGHTA, CDR2 FQGNSA. About this clone itself: Its target is unknown.

General study findings and limits: TCR beta sequences reportedly predicted most subjects' HLA-A and HLA-B alleles accurately. Sequencing depth roughly uniform across donors was assumed in presence/absence analyses.

It was with 60 Vbeta and 13 Jbeta primers that the PCR ran. Assay: immunoSEQ multiplex PCR; the TCRdb copy retains only in-frame clones and omits some. There are 150,000 to 200,000 clones in the sample; over 70% occur only once, and approximately 3% lies in the top ten. The sequencing sample was made of PBMCs. The chain couples TRBV7-2 to TRBJ2-1, with D tentatively TRBD2 (7 bases). The clonotype comes from a male donor in good health and CMV-seronegative. CDR3 amino acids: CASSLQAGAGNEQFF. The CDR3 coding sequence is TGTGCCAGCAGCTTACAGGCGGGGGCGGGAAATGAGCAGTTCTTC.